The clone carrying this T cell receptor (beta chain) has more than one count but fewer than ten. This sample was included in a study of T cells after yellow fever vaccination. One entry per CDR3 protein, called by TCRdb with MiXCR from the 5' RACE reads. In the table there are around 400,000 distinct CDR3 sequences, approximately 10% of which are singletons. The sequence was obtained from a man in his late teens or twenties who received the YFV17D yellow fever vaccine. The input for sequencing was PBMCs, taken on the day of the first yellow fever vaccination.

CDR3 protein: CSARYRDREVSGYGYTF. Written as DNA, the CDR3 is TGCAGTGCTAGGTACCGGGACAGGGAGGTTTCAGGCTATGGCTACACCTTC. The chain has TRBV20-1 and TRBJ1-2; 9 bases fit TRBD1. Unmatched junction bases numbered 15, after V lost 3 bases and J lost 4 bases. Germline CDR1 and CDR2: DFQATT and SNEGSKA (reference sequence). The length of the CDR3 is 17 residues.